This T cell receptor beta chain was identified in a study of beta chain features in type 1 diabetes (dated by TCRdb to the late 2010s). In terms of the full investigation: Patients and healthy donors did not differ in mean age, gender distribution, total cell number or subset yield. Naive and central memory subsets were obtained from all 28 donors, but regulatory and stem cell-like memory subsets were isolated from only 8 patients and roughly eight healthy donors. A total of about 110 million sorted cells were examined across all samples, and the number of cells per subset was strongly correlated with RNA yield. The study compared the TCRB repertoires of sorted circulating CD4+ T cell subsets in recently diagnosed type 1 diabetes patients with those in matched healthy donors.

The paper's findings and limits, for the study overall: Patients with type 1 diabetes made fewer insertions and deleted more nucleotides at VDJ recombination sites, implying thymic rearrangement abnormalities. Because cDNA was sequenced instead of genomic DNA, highly expressing activated cells could be over-represented, though the groups showed no difference in activation or CD3 levels. PCR may preferentially amplify shorter templates, but because patient and control samples were amplified and corrected together, any resulting skew would affect both groups equally. Naive, central memory and regulatory TCRB repertoires appeared to be more alike among patients than among healthy donors. A moderate but significant shortening of TCRB CDR3 length was observed in type 1 diabetes patients in all four CD4+ subsets. HLA sub-analyses involved small numbers of individuals, so any influence of HLA type on TCRB rearrangement remained unresolved.

The entire amount of isolated RNA was reverse transcribed using the High Capacity cDNA Reverse Transcription Kit, so the sequenced TCRB transcripts were expressed ones. Naive, central memory and regulatory T cell samples underwent deep immunoSEQ sequencing, averaging about 3.57 million total reads per sample. Sorted cells were lysed in RLT buffer, and RNA was extracted using DNase-treated RNeasy Micro or Mini kits according to cell number. To prevent cross-contamination, each cell subset was processed individually, whereas patient and healthy donor samples were processed jointly. TCRB sequences were amplified from cDNA with the immunoSEQ multiplex PCR, producing 87-bp fragments spanning the CDR3 region. Sequencing of the amplicons was done on the Illumina HiSeq platform. The paper's data handling went like this. Synthetic template baselines were used to correct PCR bias computationally, reads within Hamming distance 2 were collapsed, and singletons that could not be merged were discarded. Reads were aligned against IMGT so that V, D and J genes, CDR3 length and insertions or deletions at six rearrangement sites could be assigned. Within each subset, clonotype counts were normalized to sorted cell number, after which true diversity and Gini coefficients were computed with the tcR R package. Repertoire sharing was quantified using the overlap coefficient calculated on TCRB nucleotide sequences. Entries here come from immuneACCESS through TCRdb and include only in-frame sequences with V and J called. Some clones fail to appear in such tables; in the studies checked, an unresolved V gene covers under half of the shortfall, and the cause of the remainder is unknown. That table is the source of V, J and clone size, and D and trimming were worked out from the DNA. This sample gives about 150,000 clones in total; about 8% of them show up just once. The ten biggest clones cover 0.94% of the sample.

Each donor gave one peripheral blood draw, around 100 mL on average, collected into heparinised tubes. Naive, central memory, regulatory and stem cell-like memory CD4+ T cells were sorted on a BD FACSAria II using a panel including CD45RO, CCR7, CD25, CD127, CD95 and CD27. A purity above 95% was achieved for all sorted populations. PBMCs were isolated right away by Lymphoprep density gradient centrifugation and were stained directly, without culture. So that batch effects would be minimized, each experiment stained and sorted samples in pairs, pairing one healthy donor with one patient. CDR1 LGHNA and CDR2 YSLEER were looked up in the germline V gene. V loses 4 bases of germline sequence and J loses 3 bases, and the interval between the two ends is 10 bases. From cysteine to phenylalanine, the CDR3 is 13 amino acids long. Only CDR3 DNA is held: 39 bases, read in frame from base 1. On this clone: The antigen it recognizes is unknown. Base qualities were left out, and no much larger clone turns up one base away.

The TCR sequence derives from a woman in her 40s with type 1 diabetes. Recombination connected TRBV4-3 to TRBJ2-7, with a tentative D gene TRBD2 over 5 matching bases. Sequenced input: central memory CD4+ T cells from blood. The sequence in DNA is TGCGCCAGCAGCCCGGACGGAGGCTACGAGCAGTACTTC. Its translation reads: CASSPDGGYEQYF.